These T cell receptor beta chains were read from a single sample in a study of human T cells and chemical hapten exposure. TCRdb re-analysed the RACE reads in MiXCR, keeping a single row per CDR3 protein. Here the sample spans 75,000 to 100,000 distinct CDR3 sequences, roughly 12% being singletons. The sequences come from whole blood, collected in connection with sensitization to the hapten diphenylcyclopropenone (DPC). Receptors originate from a woman aged 40 to 50 with alopecia areata. Some clones in this sample may be carry-over from other donors' samples. Both conserved end residues are part of each CDR3. A D gene is named only where the DNA matches it firmly. Size tells how often a clone was seen (once, few, many) or the class of an expanded clone, and some rows leave it out.

D,J,V,size,CDR3,DNA
NA,TRBJ2-5,TRBV18,many,CASSPRAQYQETQYF,TGTGCCAGCTCACCACGAGCACAGTACCAAGAGACCCAGTACTTC
NA,TRBJ1-1,TRBV2,many,CASSGAYRPEAFF,TGTGCCAGCAGTGGGGCCTATCGCCCTGAAGCTTTCTTT
NA,TRBJ1-2,TRBV10-3,NA,CASHREGYGYTF,TGTGCCAGCCACAGGGAGGGCTATGGCTACACCTTC
TRBD1,TRBJ2-3,TRBV7-6,many,CASSVYRGTDTQYF,TGTGCCAGCAGCGTCTACAGGGGGACCGATACGCAGTATTTT
NA,TRBJ2-2,TRBV4-1,NA,CASSPSRAGKTGELFF,TGCGCCAGCAGCCCCTCCCGGGCAGGGAAGACCGGGGAGCTGTTTTTT
NA,TRBJ2-5,TRBV28,few,CASSPRQETQYF,TGTGCCAGCAGTCCTAGGCAAGAGACCCAGTACTTC
TRBD1,TRBJ2-7,TRBV28,NA,CASRETGAVEQYF,TGTGCCAGCCGAGAGACAGGGGCGGTCGAGCAGTACTTC
TRBD2,TRBJ2-1,TRBV12-3/TRBV12-4,few,CASSRNAGADEQFF,TGTGCCAGCAGTCGTAACGCGGGAGCAGATGAGCAGTTCTTC
NA,TRBJ1-3,TRBV27,few,CASSLAPGNTIYF,TGTGCCAGCAGTTTGGCGCCTGGAAACACCATATATTTT
NA,TRBJ2-5,TRBV28,many,CASSLVGTETQYF,TGTGCCAGCAGTTTAGTGGGCACAGAGACCCAGTACTTC
NA,TRBJ2-3,TRBV12-5,NA,CASGLDIGADTQYF,TGTGCTAGTGGTTTGGACATCGGGGCAGATACGCAGTATTTT
TRBD1,TRBJ1-3,TRBV3-1,few,CASSQGIGGFGNTIYF,TGTGCCAGCAGCCAAGGTATAGGGGGCTTCGGAAACACCATATATTTT
TRBD2,TRBJ2-1,TRBV2,many,CASAVQAGTSSVF,TGTGCCAGCGCTGTTCAGGCTGGGACTAGCTCGGTCTTC
NA,TRBJ1-2,TRBV29-1,few,CSCLGGQGAFGYTF,TGCAGCTGCCTAGGGGGGCAGGGAGCCTTTGGCTACACCTTC
TRBD2,TRBJ2-7,TRBV4-2,NA,CASSQQGTSGLHEQYF,TGTGCCAGCAGCCAACAAGGGACTAGCGGGTTGCACGAGCAGTACTTC
NA,TRBJ2-7,TRBV28,NA,CASRTIRLRQSYEQYF,TGTGCCAGCAGAACTATTCGTCTGAGACAGTCCTACGAGCAGTACTTC
TRBD2,TRBJ2-2,TRBV7-9,few,CASSLRGDTGELFF,TGTGCCAGCAGCTTACGGGGGGACACCGGGGAGCTGTTTTTT
TRBD1,TRBJ2-1,TRBV7-2,NA,CASSRHGTEPNNEQFF,TGTGCCAGCAGCCGTCATGGGACAGAGCCAAACAATGAGCAGTTCTTC
NA,TRBJ2-5,TRBV20-1,few,CSARGELAPQETQYF,TGCAGTGCTAGAGGGGAATTAGCTCCCCAAGAGACCCAGTACTTC
TRBD2,TRBJ2-2,TRBV4-2,NA,CASSTGTSDTGELFF,TGTGCCAGCTCGACCGGGACTAGCGACACCGGGGAGCTGTTTTTT
NA,TRBJ1-5,TRBV18,few,CASSGSADQPQHF,TGTGCCAGCTCCGGGAGCGCTGATCAGCCCCAGCATTTT
NA,TRBJ1-1,TRBV7-3,few,CASSPDGQFEAFF,TGTGCCAGCAGCCCCGATGGACAGTTTGAAGCTTTCTTT
NA,TRBJ1-6,TRBV12-3/TRBV12-4,many,CASQNTFNSPLHF,TGTGCCAGCCAAAACACCTTCAATTCACCCCTCCACTTT
TRBD1,TRBJ1-2,TRBV10-3,few,CAISDPTGLYGYTF,TGTGCCATCAGTGACCCGACAGGGCTCTATGGCTACACCTTC
TRBD1,TRBJ2-2,TRBV7-2,few,CASSLGRGSLNTGELFF,TGTGCCAGCAGCCTAGGCAGGGGGAGTCTTAACACCGGGGAGCTGTTTTTT
NA,TRBJ1-4,TRBV9,NA,CASSPQGSNEKLFF,TGTGCCAGCAGCCCTCAGGGATCTAATGAAAAACTGTTTTTT
NA,TRBJ1-4,TRBV11-2,NA,CASSPLRGSNGKLFF,TGTGCCAGCAGCCCCCTCAGGGGCAGTAATGGAAAACTGTTTTTT
TRBD2,TRBJ2-7,TRBV7-9,few,CASSSGRASGIVQYF,TGTGCCAGCAGCTCCGGGAGGGCTAGCGGGATAGTGCAGTACTTC
NA,TRBJ2-5,TRBV9,NA,CASSVNGETQYF,TGTGCCAGCAGCGTAAATGGAGAGACCCAGTACTTC
TRBD1,TRBJ2-1,TRBV5-4,few,CASSFIDRGLDEQFF,TGTGCCAGCAGCTTCATCGACAGGGGGCTGGATGAGCAGTTCTTC
NA,TRBJ2-1,TRBV21-1,many,CASSKGRPGGVYNEQFF,TGTGCCAGCAGCAAAGGGAGGCCAGGTGGGGTGTACAATGAGCAGTTCTTC
NA,TRBJ1-1,TRBV7-3,few,CASSLTSQIKTEAFF,TGTGCCAGCAGCTTAACCTCCCAAATTAAAACTGAAGCTTTCTTT
NA,TRBJ1-5,TRBV14,NA,CASSIGRNQPQHF,TGTGCCAGCAGCATCGGGAGGAATCAGCCCCAGCATTTT
NA,TRBJ2-4,TRBV2,many,CASKRHQSGNIQYF,TGTGCCAGCAAAAGACACCAGAGTGGCAACATTCAGTACTTC
NA,TRBJ2-7,TRBV29-1,NA,CSVRENHEQYF,TGCAGCGTTCGGGAGAACCACGAGCAGTACTTC
NA,TRBJ2-7,TRBV10-3,NA,CAISETGYEQYF,TGTGCCATCAGTGAGACAGGGTACGAGCAGTACTTC
NA,TRBJ1-6,TRBV28,NA,CASSLAGVPNNSPLHF,TGTGCCAGCAGTTTAGCAGGGGTACCCAATAATTCACCCCTCCACTTT
NA,TRBJ2-7,TRBV4-2,few,CASSPAGQSYEQYF,TGTGCCAGCAGCCCCGCGGGACAGTCCTACGAGCAGTACTTC
NA,TRBJ1-2,TRBV18,many,CASSDSGNGYTF,TGTGCCAGCTCAGACTCGGGGAATGGCTACACCTTC
TRBD1,TRBJ2-5,TRBV7-6,many,CASTPGGSIRETQYF,TGTGCCAGCACTCCAGGGGGTAGCATTAGAGAGACCCAGTACTTC
TRBD1,TRBJ2-2,TRBV7-2,few,CASSSQGVATGELFF,TGTGCCAGCAGCTCGCAGGGGGTCGCCACCGGGGAGCTGTTTTTT
NA,TRBJ1-4,TRBV6-5,NA,CASSYTYRDSTNEKLFF,TGTGCCAGCAGTTACACCTACAGGGACTCAACTAATGAAAAACTGTTTTTT
NA,TRBJ2-1,TRBV25-1,few,CASSANPWLGEQFF,TGTGCCAGCAGTGCCAACCCGTGGCTAGGTGAGCAGTTCTTC
NA,TRBJ2-5,TRBV11-2,few,CASSLLGIGQETQYF,TGTGCCAGCAGCTTATTGGGGATTGGCCAAGAGACCCAGTACTTC
NA,TRBJ2-3,TRBV7-2,few,CASSPRHRADTQYF,TGTGCCAGCAGCCCCCGTCACAGGGCAGATACGCAGTATTTT
NA,TRBJ2-7,TRBV20-1,few,CSPRGGDEQYF,TGCAGTCCCCGCGGGGGCGACGAGCAGTACTTC
NA,TRBJ2-7,TRBV4-2,once,CASSQDPGAAAYEQYF,TGTGCCAGCAGCCAAGATCCGGGGGCAGCGGCCTACGAGCAGTACTTC
NA,TRBJ2-6,TRBV6-1,NA,CASSEDSSEANVLTF,TGTGCCAGCAGTGAAGACAGCTCTGAGGCCAACGTCCTGACTTTC
NA,TRBJ2-7,TRBV27,once,CASSLYAGYEQYF,TGTGCCAGCAGTTTATACGCGGGCTACGAGCAGTACTTC
NA,TRBJ2-1,TRBV7-9,few,CASSLGLVLSNEQFF,TGTGCCAGCAGCTTAGGGCTAGTACTGAGCAATGAGCAGTTCTTC
NA,TRBJ1-1,TRBV6-2/TRBV6-3,once,CASSYPRGIMNNEAFF,TGTGCCAGCAGTTACCCCAGGGGCATAATGAACAATGAAGCTTTCTTT
TRBD1,TRBJ2-3,TRBV24-1,few,CATSDLRDRSGDTQYF,TGTGCCACCAGTGATTTGAGGGACAGGTCGGGAGATACGCAGTATTTT
TRBD2,TRBJ2-3,TRBV30,NA,CAWSITSGTDTQYF,TGTGCCTGGAGTATTACTAGCGGCACAGATACGCAGTATTTT